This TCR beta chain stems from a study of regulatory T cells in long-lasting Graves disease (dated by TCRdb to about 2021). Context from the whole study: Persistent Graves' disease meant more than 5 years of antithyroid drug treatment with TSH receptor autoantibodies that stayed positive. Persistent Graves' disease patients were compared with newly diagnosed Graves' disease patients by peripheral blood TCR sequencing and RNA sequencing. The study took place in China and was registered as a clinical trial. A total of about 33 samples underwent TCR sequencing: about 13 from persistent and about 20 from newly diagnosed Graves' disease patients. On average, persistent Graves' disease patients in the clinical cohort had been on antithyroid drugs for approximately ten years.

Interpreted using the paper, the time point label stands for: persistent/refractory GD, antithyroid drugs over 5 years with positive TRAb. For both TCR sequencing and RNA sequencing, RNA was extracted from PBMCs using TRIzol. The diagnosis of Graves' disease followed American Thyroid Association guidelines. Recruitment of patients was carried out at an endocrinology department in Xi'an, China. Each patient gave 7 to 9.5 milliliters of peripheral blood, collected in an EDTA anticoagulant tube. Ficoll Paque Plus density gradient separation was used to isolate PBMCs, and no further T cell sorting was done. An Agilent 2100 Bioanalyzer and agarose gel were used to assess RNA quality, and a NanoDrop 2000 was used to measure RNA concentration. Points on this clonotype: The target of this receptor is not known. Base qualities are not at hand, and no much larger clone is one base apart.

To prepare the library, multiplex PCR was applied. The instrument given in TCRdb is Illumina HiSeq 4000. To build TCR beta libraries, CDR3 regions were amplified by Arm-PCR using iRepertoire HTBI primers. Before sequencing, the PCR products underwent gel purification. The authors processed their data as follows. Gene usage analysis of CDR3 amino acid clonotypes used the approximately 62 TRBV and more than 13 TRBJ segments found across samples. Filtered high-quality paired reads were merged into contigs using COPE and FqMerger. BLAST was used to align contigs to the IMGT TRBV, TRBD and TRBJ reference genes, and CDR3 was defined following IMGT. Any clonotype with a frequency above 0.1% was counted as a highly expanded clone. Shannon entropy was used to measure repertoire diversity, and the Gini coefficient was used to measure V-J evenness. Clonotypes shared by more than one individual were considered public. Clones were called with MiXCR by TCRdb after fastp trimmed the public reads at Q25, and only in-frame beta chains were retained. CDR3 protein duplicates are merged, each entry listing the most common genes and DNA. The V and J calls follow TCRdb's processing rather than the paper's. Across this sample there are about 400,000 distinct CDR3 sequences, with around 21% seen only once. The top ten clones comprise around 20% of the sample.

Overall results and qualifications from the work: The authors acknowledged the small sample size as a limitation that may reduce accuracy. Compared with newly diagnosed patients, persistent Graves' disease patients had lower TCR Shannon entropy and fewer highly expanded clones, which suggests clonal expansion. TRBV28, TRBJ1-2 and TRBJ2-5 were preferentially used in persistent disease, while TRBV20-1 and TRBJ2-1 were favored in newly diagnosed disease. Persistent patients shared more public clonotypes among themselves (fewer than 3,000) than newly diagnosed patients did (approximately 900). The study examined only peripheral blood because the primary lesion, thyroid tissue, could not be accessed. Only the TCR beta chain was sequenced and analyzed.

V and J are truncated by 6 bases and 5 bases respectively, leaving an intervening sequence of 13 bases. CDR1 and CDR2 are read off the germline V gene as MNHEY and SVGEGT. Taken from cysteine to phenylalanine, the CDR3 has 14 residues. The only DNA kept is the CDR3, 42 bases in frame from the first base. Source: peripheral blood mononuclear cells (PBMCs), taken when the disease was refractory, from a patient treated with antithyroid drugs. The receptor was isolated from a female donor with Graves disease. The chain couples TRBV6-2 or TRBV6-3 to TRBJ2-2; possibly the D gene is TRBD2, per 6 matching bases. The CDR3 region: CASRRAGPTGELFF. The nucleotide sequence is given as TGTGCCAGCAGACGGGCGGGGCCAACCGGGGAGCTGTTTTTT.